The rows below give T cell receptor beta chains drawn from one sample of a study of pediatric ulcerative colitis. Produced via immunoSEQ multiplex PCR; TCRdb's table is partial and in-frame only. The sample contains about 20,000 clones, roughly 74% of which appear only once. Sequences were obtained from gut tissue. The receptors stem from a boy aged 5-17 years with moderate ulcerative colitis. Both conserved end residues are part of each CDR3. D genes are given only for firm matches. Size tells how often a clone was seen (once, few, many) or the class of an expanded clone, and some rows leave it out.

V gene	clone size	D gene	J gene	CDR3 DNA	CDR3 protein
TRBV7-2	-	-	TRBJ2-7	TGTGCCAGCAGCTTATTCGTGGGAGGAAACTACGAGCAGTACTTC	CASSLFVGGNYEQYF
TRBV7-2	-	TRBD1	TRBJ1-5	TGTGCCAGCAGCTTAACTGGTTCAGGGGGACCGGGTCCCCAGCATTTT	CASSLTGSGGPGPQHF
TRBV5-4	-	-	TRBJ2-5	TGTGCCAGCAGCTGGACGGGTGGCCGGGGACTCCAAGAGACCCAGTACTTC	CASSWTGGRGLQETQYF
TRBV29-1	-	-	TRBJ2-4	TGCAGCGTTGGAATAGGGATGGGAAACATTCAGTACTTC	CSVGIGMGNIQYF
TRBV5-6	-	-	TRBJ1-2	TGTGCCAGCAGCTCCCAACGGGACGGGGATGACTATGGCTACACCTTC	CASSSQRDGDDYGYTF
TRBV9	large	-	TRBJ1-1	TGTGCCAGCAGCGTAGACGATACTCTAGGGAACACTGAAGCTTTCTTT	CASSVDDTLGNTEAFF
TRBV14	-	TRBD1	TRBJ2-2	TGTGCCAGCAGCCAAGGAGCACAGGGGTGGCCCGGGGAGCTGTTTTTT	CASSQGAQGWPGELFF
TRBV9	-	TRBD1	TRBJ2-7	TGTGCCAGCAGCCCAGGACAGGGGGCCTACGAGCAGTACTTC	CASSPGQGAYEQYF
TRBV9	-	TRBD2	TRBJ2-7	TGTGCCAGCAGCGTAGGTGAGACTAGCGGGAGGGGGGTGCAGTACTTC	CASSVGETSGRGVQYF
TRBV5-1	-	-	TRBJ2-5	TGCGCCAGCAGCCCATTGACAGGTAGTGGACAAGAGACCCAGTACTTC	CASSPLTGSGQETQYF
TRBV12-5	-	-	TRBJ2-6	TGTGCTAGTGGTCTGGGGAACCCTGGGGCCAACGTCCTGACTTTC	CASGLGNPGANVLTF
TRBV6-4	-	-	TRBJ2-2	TGTGCCAGCAGTGACTCAGGCAGGGGTGAGAACACCGGGGAGCTGTTTTTT	CASSDSGRGENTGELFF
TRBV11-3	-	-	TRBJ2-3	TGTGCCAGCAGCTACTCGGGGTTGCTTGGCACAGATACGCAGTATTTT	CASSYSGLLGTDTQYF
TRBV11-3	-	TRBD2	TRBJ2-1	TGTGCCAGCAGTTCTAGCGGGGGTAACAATGAGCAGTTCTTC	CASSSSGGNNEQFF
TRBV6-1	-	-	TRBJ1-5	TGTGCCAGCAGTGAAGTCGGGGTTAGCAATCAGCCCCAGCATTTT	CASSEVGVSNQPQHF
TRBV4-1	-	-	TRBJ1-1	TGCGCCAGCAGCCTAGAAATTGGGAAAACTGAAGCTTTCTTT	CASSLEIGKTEAFF
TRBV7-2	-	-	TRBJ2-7	TGTGCCAGCAGCACGGGAGTATCCAACGAGCAGTACTTC	CASSTGVSNEQYF
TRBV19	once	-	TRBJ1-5	TGTGCCAGTAGCCGTACAGGGACCAATCAGCCCCAGCATTTT	CASSRTGTNQPQHF
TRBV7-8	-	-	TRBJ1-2	TGTGCCAGCAGCTTACTCCCTCGCAGAATCTATGGCTACACCTTC	CASSLLPRRIYGYTF
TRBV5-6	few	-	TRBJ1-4	TGTGCCAGCAGCTTGGTCCAGGGCCCCAATGAAAAACTGTTTTTT	CASSLVQGPNEKLFF
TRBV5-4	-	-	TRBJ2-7	TGTGCCAGCAGCCCCCGAGACAGGAGGTTCCCCGAGCAGTACTTC	CASSPRDRRFPEQYF
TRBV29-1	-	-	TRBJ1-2	TGCAGCGCCCCCGTGGGAGACTATGGCTACACCTTC	CSAPVGDYGYTF
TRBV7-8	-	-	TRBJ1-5	TGTGCCAGCAGCCTGGGAAAGGGCCAGCCCCAGCATTTT	CASSLGKGQPQHF
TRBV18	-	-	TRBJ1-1	TGTGCCAGCTACGGACAGTTCTATCGGTCCACTGAAGCTTTCTTT	CASYGQFYRSTEAFF
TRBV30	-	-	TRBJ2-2	TGTGCCTGGAGCGGCAGGGCCCCCGGGGAGCTGTTTTTT	CAWSGRAPGELFF
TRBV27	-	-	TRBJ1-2	TGTGCCAGCAGAACCCGCAGGGAGGGCTATGGCTACACCTTC	CASRTRREGYGYTF
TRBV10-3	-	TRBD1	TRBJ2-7	TGTGCCATCAGTGGGCGGAACAGGACAGGGACGACCTACGAGCAGTACTTC	CAISGRNRTGTTYEQYF
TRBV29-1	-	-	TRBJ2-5	TGCAGCGTTGAAGCTCAGGCAGAAGAGACCCAGTACTTC	CSVEAQAEETQYF
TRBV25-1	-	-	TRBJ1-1	TGTGCCAGCAGTCCATACGGCGGGGTTCCGAACACTGAAGCTTTCTTT	CASSPYGGVPNTEAFF
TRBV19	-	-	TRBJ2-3	TGTGCCAGTAGAAGGGCAGTGAGCACAGATACGCAGTATTTT	CASRRAVSTDTQYF
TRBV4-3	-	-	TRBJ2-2	TGCGCCAGCAGACCTTTCGCGGGGAGCACCGGGGAGCTGTTTTTT	CASRPFAGSTGELFF
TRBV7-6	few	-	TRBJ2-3	TGTGCCAGCAGCTTGGTGCAGGTAGATACGCAGTATTTT	CASSLVQVDTQYF
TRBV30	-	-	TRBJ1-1	TGTGCCTGGAGTTTACGGGGTTATACTGAAGCTTTCTTT	CAWSLRGYTEAFF
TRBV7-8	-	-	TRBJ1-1	TGTGCCAGCAGCAACAGCCGGGTCAGGAACACTGAAGCTTTCTTT	CASSNSRVRNTEAFF
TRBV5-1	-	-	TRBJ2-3	TGCGCCAGCAGCTTGTCGGGGGTGATAGATACGCAGTATTTT	CASSLSGVIDTQYF
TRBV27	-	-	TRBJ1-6	TGTGCCAGCAGTCTTGCACAGAGCTCCTATAATTCACCCCTCCACTTT	CASSLAQSSYNSPLHF
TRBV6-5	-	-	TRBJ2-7	TGTGCCAGCAGTTACTCGAACGTTAAGGTTTACGAGCAGTACTTC	CASSYSNVKVYEQYF
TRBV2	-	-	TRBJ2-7	TGTGCCAGCAGTGAGGAAAGGGGCGTATACGAGCAGTACTTC	CASSEERGVYEQYF
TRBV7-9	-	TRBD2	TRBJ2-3	TGTGCCAGCAGCCCTGGGGCGGGAGTCGGCACAGATACGCAGTATTTT	CASSPGAGVGTDTQYF
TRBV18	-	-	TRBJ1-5	TGTGCCAGCTCACCACGGGACCGCCGTTTTGGCAATCAGCCCCAGCATTTT	CASSPRDRRFGNQPQHF
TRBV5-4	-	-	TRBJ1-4	TGTGCCAGCAGCTTGGAGGGCGTAGGTGAAAAACTGTTTTTT	CASSLEGVGEKLFF
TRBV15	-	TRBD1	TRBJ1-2	TGTGCCACCAGCAGAAAGACAGGGGGCCTTCAACAGAACTATGGCTACACCTTC	CATSRKTGGLQQNYGYTF
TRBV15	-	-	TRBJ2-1	TGTGCCACCAGCAGAGCCAGTATAAATGAGCAGTTCTTC	CATSRASINEQFF
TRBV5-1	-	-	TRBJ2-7	TGCGCCAGCAGCGAAACCGGGACCGCTTCCTACGAGCAGTACTTC	CASSETGTASYEQYF
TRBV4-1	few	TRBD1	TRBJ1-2	TGCGCCAGCAGCCCCTGGACAGGCTCCAACTATGGCTACACCTTC	CASSPWTGSNYGYTF
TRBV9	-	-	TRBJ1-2	TGTGCCAGCAGCGTGGAGGGGTTGTATGGCTACACCTTC	CASSVEGLYGYTF
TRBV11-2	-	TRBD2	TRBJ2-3	TGTGCCAGCAGTCTAGCGGGAGCTGGCACAGATACGCAGTATTTT	CASSLAGAGTDTQYF
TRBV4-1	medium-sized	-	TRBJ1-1	TGCGCCAGCAGCCTAACCGCCAGCATGAACACTGAAGCTTTCTTT	CASSLTASMNTEAFF
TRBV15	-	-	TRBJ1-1	TGTGCCACCAGCAGAGGGGGGGGGAACACTGAAGCTTTCTTT	CATSRGGGNTEAFF
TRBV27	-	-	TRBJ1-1	TGTGCCAGCAGTCCGGCCTACAAGGGGACTGAAGCTTTCTTT	CASSPAYKGTEAFF
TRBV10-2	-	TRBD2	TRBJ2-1	TGCGCCAGCAGTGAGGAGGGACTAGCGTTCTACAATGAGCAGTTCTTC	CASSEEGLAFYNEQFF
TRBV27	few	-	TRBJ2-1	TGTGCCAGCAGATCACCACGAGATGAGCAGTTCTTC	CASRSPRDEQFF